This T cell receptor beta chain emerged from a study of blood T cell repertoires in COVID-19. Study in general: The study drew acute and convalescent COVID-19 samples from the United States, Italy and Spain.

Germline V lookup: CDR1 LNHDA, CDR2 SQIVND (reference sequence). The CDR3 contains 13 residues. V was clipped by 7 bases and J by 3 bases, with 12 bases between them. As processed by the authors: Cell counts per sample came from amplifying reference gene primers. Clones were read by immunoSEQ multiplex PCR, and TCRdb kept only the in-frame ones, dropping some. That table gives V, J and clone size, and the DNA gave D and trimming. The profile covers about 240,000 clones, with 82% appearing a single time and roughly an eighth taken by the ten largest. The sequenced sample was peripheral blood. V usage is TRBV19 and J usage is TRBJ1-1; D remains unclear. The receptor's source is a woman aged 60-75 years with active or convalescent COVID-19. In nucleotides, the CDR3 is TGTGCCAGTAACCACTTCGGGGACACTGAAGCTTTCTTT. It translates to CASNHFGDTEAFF.